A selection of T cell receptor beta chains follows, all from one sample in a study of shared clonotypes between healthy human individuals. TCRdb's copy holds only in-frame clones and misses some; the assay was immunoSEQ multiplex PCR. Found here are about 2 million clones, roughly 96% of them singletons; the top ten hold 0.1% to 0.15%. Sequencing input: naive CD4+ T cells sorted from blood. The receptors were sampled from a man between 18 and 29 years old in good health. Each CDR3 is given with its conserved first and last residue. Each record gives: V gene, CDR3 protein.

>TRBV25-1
CASSGEGGRKQYF
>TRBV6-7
CASSYAEVDTQYF
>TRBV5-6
CASSGNRVDTQYF
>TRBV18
CASSLRGLANEKLFF
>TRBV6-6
CASSSLAGVYNEQFF
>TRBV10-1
CASSAGTLGKETQYF
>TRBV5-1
CASSLVLAGGPNTGELFF
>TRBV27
CASSLGQGAYNSPLHF
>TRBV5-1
CASRRVPRQETQYF
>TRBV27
CASSITGTPNYEQYF
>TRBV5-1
CASSLGPGGDWDEQFF
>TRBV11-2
CASSFEGGYAQYF
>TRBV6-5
CASTDAEGLALQFF
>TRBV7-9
CASSQRGWSEQFF
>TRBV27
CASSLKGEGYQPQHF
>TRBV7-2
CASSVDRGNIQYF
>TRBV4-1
CASSQDPTPLEQFF
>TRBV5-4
CASSSRQAYGYTF
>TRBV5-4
CASSRALETEAFF
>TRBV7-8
CASSFENMNTEAFF
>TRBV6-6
CASRSTSGSYNEQFF
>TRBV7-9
CASSVEGGSPLHF
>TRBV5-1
CASSSGRSGGSPLHF
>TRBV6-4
CASSGLAGGQETQYF
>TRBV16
CASSPTALLLNYGYTF
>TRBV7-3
CASSLAQDPLREQFF
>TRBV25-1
CASSDPSGGYAYEQYF
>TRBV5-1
CASSEGLAGLKSDEQYF
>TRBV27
CASSFGQGGTEAFF
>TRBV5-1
CASSSYSGSYNSPLHF
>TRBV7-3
CASSPGGRKFF
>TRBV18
CASSAEGEAFF
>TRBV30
CAWSPGQAPRGQYF
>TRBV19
CASSARGLWGNQPQHF